This TCR beta chain is from a study of blood T cell repertoires in COVID-19. In the study overall: The analysed material was cDNA or gDNA that came from T cells, B-cell-depleted T cells, or PBMCs.

The CDR3 length is 15 residues. V was cut by 2 bases and J by 2 bases, with 13 bases left in between. CDR1 is SGDLS and CDR2 is YYNGEE in the germline V gene. Using immunoSEQ multiplex PCR, the repertoire was profiled, and TCRdb retains in-frame clones only, with some absent. Of 250,000 to 350,000 clones listed, about nine tenths are singletons. This sequence joins TRBV9 and TRBJ2-5; possibly TRBD1 for D (6 bases). Sequencing was performed on peripheral blood. The TCR originated in a woman in her thirties who had recovered from COVID-19. CDR3 amino acids: CASSVGQTRQETQYF. CDR3 in DNA: TGTGCCAGCAGCGTCGGACAGACCCGTCAAGAGACCCAGTACTTC.